The 22 T cell receptor beta chains listed next were all sequenced from one sample in a study of blood T cell repertoires in COVID-19. Profiled with immunoSEQ multiplex PCR; TCRdb holds only in-frame clones, not every one. The table lists roughly 150,000 clones, approximately 92% of them singletons, with about 15% in the top ten. The sequenced sample was peripheral blood. The receptors were gathered from a woman aged 40 to 50 with acute or convalescent COVID-19.

The chain carries TRBV19 and TRBJ2-2; a weak D match, TRBD1 (5 bases). The ends were cut back, 3 bases at V and 7 bases at J, with 9 bases in the middle. Germline-derived CDR1 and CDR2 are LNHDA and SQIVND (reference sequence). The CDR3 runs to 13 residues. This CDR3 is CASSIQGVGELFF. Written as DNA, the CDR3 is TGTGCCAGTAGTATTCAAGGGGTCGGGGAGCTGTTTTTT.

This clone came up once. J is TRBJ2-2 and V is TRBV2; 8 bases are shared with TRBD2. Trimming at V came to 2 bases and at J to 1 base, leaving 3 bases not matched to a gene. In germline, CDR1 is SNHLY, CDR2 FYNNEI. The CDR3 has 16 residues. The CDR3 sequence is CASSEIAGRNTGELFF. CDR3 DNA: TGTGCCAGCAGTGAAATAGCGGGGAGGAACACCGGGGAGCTGTTTTTT. The variable domain in full, with the rest retrieved from reference TRBV2 and TRBJ2-2, is EPEVTQTPSHQVTQMGQEVILRCVPISNHLYFYWYRQILGQKVEFLVSFYNNEISEKSEIFDDQFSVERPDGSNFTLKIRSTKLEDSAMYFCASSEIAGRNTGELFFGEGSRLTVL.

This chain connects TRBV18 to TRBJ2-5, with D possibly matching TRBD2 (5 bases). This CDR3 region has 14 residues. In germline, CDR1 is KGHSH, CDR2 LQKENI. The V end was cut by 3 bases, the J end by 2 bases, with 10 bases between. The CDR3 coding sequence is TGTGCCAGCTCACCTAGCGTGGCTCAAGAGACCCAGTACTTC. As protein: CASSPSVAQETQYF.

V gene TRBV15 combines with J gene TRBJ2-3; no clear D. The V gene lost 8 bases and the J gene lost 0 bases, with 9 bases spanning the gap. Germline lookup yields CDR1 LNHNV and CDR2 YYDKDF (reference sequence). CDR3 size: 13 residues. For the CDR3, the DNA is TGTGCCACCGGGCCCAGGAGCACAGATACGCAGTATTTT. It is translated as CATGPRSTDTQYF.

The chain has TRBV19 and TRBJ1-2; TRBD1 matches 10 bases. Trimming cost V 3 bases and J 2 bases; bases outside gene matches: 3. Germline V gene sequence: CDR1 LNHDA, CDR2 SQIVND (reference sequence). The CDR3 consists of 15 residues. This CDR3 reads CASSIGGQGNYGYTF. The CDR3 DNA follows: TGTGCCAGTAGTATTGGGGGACAGGGGAACTATGGCTACACCTTC.

This clone has only a few counts. The chain uses TRBV28 and TRBJ1-5; D possibly corresponds to TRBD1 (6 bases). V lost 9 bases to trimming and J lost 1 base, with 16 bases between them. The CDR3 covers 15 residues. Germline V CDR1 and CDR2: MDHEN, SYDVKM. CDR3 residues: CASDVRGHSNQPQHF. CDR3 bases: TGTGCCAGTGATGTACGGGGACACAGCAATCAGCCCCAGCATTTT. Based on the CDR3 plus reference TRBV28 and TRBJ1-5, the full variable domain is DVKVTQSSRYLVKRTGEKVFLECVQDMDHENMFWYRQDPGLGLRLIYFSYDVKMKEKGDIPEGYSVSREKKERFSLILESASTNQTSMYLCASDVRGHSNQPQHFGDGTRLSIL.

The CDR3: CAWSPWAGGPYEQYF. The DNA of the CDR3 is TGTGCCTGGAGTCCGTGGGCAGGGGGACCCTACGAGCAGTACTTC. The rearrangement joins TRBV30 to TRBJ2-7, with TRBD1 matching over 7 bases. The CDR3 runs to 15 residues. From germline, CDR1 is GTSNPN and CDR2 SVGIG (reference sequence). Trimming removed 2 bases from V and 2 bases from J; junction bases left unmatched: 9.

This chain joins TRBV6-5 and TRBJ2-1; the match to TRBD1 covers 10 bases. Germline trimming cut 5 bases from V and 7 bases from J; bases unmatched to any gene: 8. Germline CDR1 and CDR2: MNHEY and SVGAGI. CDR3 length equals 15 residues. CDR3: CASSNPGQGRNEQFF. DNA of the CDR3: TGTGCCAGCAGTAACCCGGGACAGGGGAGGAATGAGCAGTTCTTC.

The chain recombines TRBV25-1 with TRBJ1-2, with unresolved D. Trimming shortened V by 5 bases and J by 2 bases, and 12 bases separated the two germline ends. The CDR3 totals 14 residues. Germline CDR1 MGHDK, CDR2 SYGVNS. The CDR3 DNA sequence: TGTGCCAGCAGTAGAGCGGGAGACAACTATGGCTACACCTTC. Protein sequence: CASSRAGDNYGYTF.

CDR3 amino acids: CASRAGLFYEQYF. CDR3 bases: TGTGCCAGCAGGGCAGGGCTCTTCTACGAGCAGTACTTC. This chain links TRBV6-5 with TRBJ2-7; TRBD1 might be the D (5 bases). CDR3 length: 13 amino acids. Deletions cut 6 bases from V and 3 bases from J, with 12 bases between. Germline V gene lookup returns CDR1 MNHEY and CDR2 SVGAGI.

The chain links TRBV27 to TRBJ2-7, with 7 bases aligning to TRBD2. The CDR3 covers 14 residues. CDR1 MNHEY and CDR2 SMNVEV come from the germline V gene (reference sequence). The V and J ends lost 6 bases and 3 bases, in that order; junction bases with no gene match: 8. The CDR3 here is CASSLPASGYEQYF. The CDR3 DNA is TGTGCCAGCAGCCTCCCGGCTAGCGGCTACGAGCAGTACTTC.

This clone was seen a few times. The chain recombines TRBV3-1 (or the pseudogene TRBV3-2) with TRBJ1-5, with D possibly TRBD1 on 5 matching bases. The CDR3 has 15 amino acids. The germline V and J ends were trimmed by 3 bases and 0 bases, with 9 bases remaining between them. CDR1 is LGHDT and CDR2 is YNNKEL in the germline V gene (reference sequence). This CDR3 reads CASSQDNYSNQPQHF. The CDR3 bases are TGTGCCAGCAGCCAGGACAACTATAGCAATCAGCCCCAGCATTTT.

The chain recombines TRBV7-3 with TRBJ2-5, with a tentative D call TRBD1 (5 bases). CDR3 size: 16 residues. From germline, CDR1 is SGHTA and CDR2 FQGTGA. The V gene lost 0 bases and the J gene lost 1 base, with 12 bases spanning the gap. In DNA, the CDR3 is TGTGCCAGCAGCTTAACTCCGACAGTCCTCCAAGAGACCCAGTACTTC. This encodes CASSLTPTVLQETQYF.

This CDR3 is CASSRIFNTEAFF. CDR3 nucleotides: TGTGCCAGCAGTCGTATTTTCAACACTGAAGCTTTCTTT. V and J are TRBV28 and TRBJ1-1; D call uncertain. CDR1 MDHEN and CDR2 SYDVKM come from the germline V gene. Trimming cost V 5 bases and J 2 bases, with 9 bases left between them. The length of the CDR3 is 13 residues.

The CDR3 region is CASSLVGGETQYF. The CDR3, as DNA: TGCGCCAGCAGCTTGGTCGGTGGTGAGACCCAGTACTTC. This chain joins TRBV5-1 and TRBJ2-5; D unclear. The V gene's germline CDR1 is SGHRS and CDR2 YFSETQ. Trimming took 0 bases from V and 5 from J, leaving 8 bases between them. The CDR3 is 13 amino acids.

The chain employs TRBV9 and TRBJ2-3; TRBD1 matches at 7 bases. Trimming removed 2 bases from V and 3 bases from J; junction bases left unmatched: 9. This CDR3 comprises 16 residues. The germline gives CDR1 SGDLS, CDR2 YYNGEE. The CDR3, as DNA: TGTGCCAGCAGCGTGCTCCAGGGGGAGCCGACAGATACGCAGTATTTT. Its protein is CASSVLQGEPTDTQYF.

The chain is built from TRBV19 and TRBJ2-6; 12 bases map to TRBD1. The germline V gene has CDR1 LNHDA and CDR2 SQIVND (reference sequence). The CDR3 is 16 residues long. Germline trimming cut 10 bases from V and 4 bases from J; bases unmatched to any gene: 8. The CDR3 DNA follows: TGTGCCACAACGGGACAGGGGGCGCCGGGGGCCAACGTCCTGACTTTC. Translation: CATTGQGAPGANVLTF.

This chain links TRBV24-1 with TRBJ2-1; 9 bases fit TRBD1. V trimming: 7 bases; J trimming: 4 bases; junction bases outside the gene matches: 4. Germline V gives CDR1 KGHDR, CDR2 SFDVKD. The CDR3 spans 14 residues. Here the CDR3 DNA reads TGTGCCACCAGCCCGGACAGGGGATACAATGAGCAGTTCTTC. It is translated as CATSPDRGYNEQFF.

This clone was seen once. This chain links TRBV19 with TRBJ2-1; TRBD2 agrees at 10 bases. Germline V gene sequence: CDR1 LNHDA, CDR2 SQIVND (reference sequence). V lost 7 bases, J lost 3 bases, and 12 bases stayed unmatched. The CDR3 has 17 residues. In DNA form, the CDR3 reads TGTGCCAGTATGGGCGGTTGGTCTAGCGGGGGCTACAATGAGCAGTTCTTC. This gives the protein CASMGGWSSGGYNEQFF. The whole variable domain, remainder taken from reference TRBV19 and TRBJ2-1, is DGGITQSPKYLFRKEGQNVTLSCEQNLNHDAMYWYRQDPGQGLRLIYYSQIVNDFQKGDIAEGYSVSREKKESFPLTVTSAQKNPTAFYLCASMGGWSSGGYNEQFFGPGTRLTVL.

The genes are TRBV19 and TRBJ1-3, with TRBD1 as a possible D gene (5 bases). V lost 6 bases to trimming and J lost 2 bases, with 17 bases between them. The CDR3 loop spans 16 amino acids. Germline CDR1 is LNHDA and CDR2 is SQIVND (reference sequence). CDR3 sequence (DNA): TGTGCCAGTAGAGACCGGGGAGGGACTACTGGAAACACCATATATTTT. Residues: CASRDRGGTTGNTIYF.

CDR3 nucleotides: TGTGCCTGGAGTCTACACACCGGGGAGCTGTTTTTT. Its translation is CAWSLHTGELFF. The rearrangement links TRBV30 to TRBJ2-2; D not resolved. The CDR3 totals 12 residues. Germline V gene lookup returns CDR1 GTSNPN and CDR2 SVGIG (reference sequence). V was cut by 2 bases and J by 3 bases, with 4 bases left in between.

V gene TRBV7-9 combines with J gene TRBJ2-7, with D unresolved. Germline loops: CDR1 SEHNR, CDR2 FQNEAQ (reference sequence). CDR3 size: 13 residues. Trimming cost V 5 bases and J 3 bases, with 11 bases left between them. In nucleotides, the CDR3 is TGTGCCAGCAGCCCACCCGGCGGCTACGAGCAGTACTTC. Translated, it gives CASSPPGGYEQYF.